This entry describes one TCR beta chain. This CDR3 has 14 residues. V was shortened by 0 bases and J by 4 bases, with 8 bases between the two germline ends. Germline-derived CDR1 and CDR2 are SGHRS and YFSETQ. The sample comes from a study of technical replicates of blood from several donors. Profiled with immunoSEQ multiplex PCR; TCRdb holds only in-frame clones, not every one. In the table there are 75,000 to 100,000 clones, approximately 96% of which are singletons. J is TRBJ1-3 and V is TRBV5-1, with D possibly matching TRBD1 (5 bases). Source material: T cells isolated from PBMCs. This receptor was identified in a human donor in good health. The CDR3 DNA reads as TGCGCCAGCAGCTTGGGGGGCCCAGGAAACACCATATATTTT. Its protein product is CASSLGGPGNTIYF.